A selection of T cell receptor beta chains follows, all from one sample in a study of blood T cell repertoires in COVID-19. Data came from immunoSEQ multiplex PCR; TCRdb stores just in-frame clones and leaves some out. This sample carries 80,000 to 95,000 clones, about 89% of them seen once, and the ten largest clones take about 18%. The sequencing sample was made of peripheral blood. The receptors shown here come from a human donor in a cohort sampled during active COVID-19. CDR3s include the opening cysteine and the closing phenylalanine or tryptophan. D genes are given only for firm matches. For some rows the clone size is stated as once, few or many, or as a class when expanded; others skip it.

J | D | size | V | CDR3 | DNA
TRBJ2-5 | NA | NA | TRBV5-5 | CASSFSPSETQYF | TGTGCCAGCAGCTTTAGTCCCTCGGAGACCCAGTACTTC
TRBJ2-7 | NA | NA | TRBV5-1 | CASSLDPEAVYEQYF | TGCGCCAGCAGCTTGGACCCGGAGGCAGTCTACGAGCAGTACTTC
TRBJ1-5 | NA | NA | TRBV4-3 | CASSQDLSRNQPQHF | TGCGCCAGCAGCCAAGACCTTAGCAGAAATCAGCCCCAGCATTTT
TRBJ1-3 | NA | NA | TRBV18 | CASSPGRSGNTIYF | TGTGCCAGCTCACCGGGCCGCTCTGGAAACACCATATATTTT
TRBJ2-5 | TRBD1 | NA | TRBV7-9 | CASSFRDRGLETQYF | TGTGCCAGCAGCTTCCGGGACAGGGGGTTAGAGACCCAGTACTTC
TRBJ1-1 | NA | NA | TRBV3-1/TRBV3-2 | CASSQDPDTEAFF | TGTGCCAGCAGCCAAGATCCCGACACTGAAGCTTTCTTT
TRBJ2-1 | TRBD2 | once | TRBV4-1 | CASSQPRTSGGGEQFF | TGCGCCAGCAGCCAGCCCAGGACTAGCGGGGGGGGTGAGCAGTTCTTC
TRBJ2-1 | TRBD1 | NA | TRBV4-2 | CASSQALSPGQGIYNEQFF | TGTGCCAGCAGCCAAGCCTTATCGCCGGGACAGGGGATCTACAATGAGCAGTTCTTC
TRBJ2-1 | TRBD2 | NA | TRBV7-9 | CASTISGGRSYNEQFF | TGTGCCAGCACCATTAGCGGGGGGCGCTCCTACAATGAGCAGTTCTTC
TRBJ2-1 | NA | NA | TRBV5-1 | CASSLPSAYNEQFF | TGCGCCAGCAGTCTTCCTAGCGCTTACAATGAGCAGTTCTTC
TRBJ1-1 | NA | NA | TRBV6-2/TRBV6-3 | CASSAHSVTANTEAFF | TGTGCCAGCAGTGCCCATTCCGTGACAGCGAACACTGAAGCTTTCTTT
TRBJ2-2 | TRBD1 | NA | TRBV29-1 | CSVEEPPGGLFF | TGCAGCGTTGAAGAACCCCCAGGGGGGCTGTTTTTT
TRBJ2-7 | NA | NA | TRBV11-2 | CASSRALREQYF | TGTGCCAGCAGCCGAGCCCTTCGCGAGCAGTACTTC
TRBJ1-5 | NA | NA | TRBV2 | CASSEEGRSNQPQHF | TGTGCCAGCAGTGAGGAGGGGCGCAGCAATCAGCCCCAGCATTTT
TRBJ1-2 | NA | NA | TRBV18 | CASSPLDRNYGYTF | TGTGCCAGCTCCCCTTTGGACAGAAACTATGGCTACACCTTC
TRBJ1-2 | TRBD1 | NA | TRBV18 | CASSPGTGANYGYTF | TGTGCCAGCTCACCCGGGACAGGGGCTAACTATGGCTACACCTTC
TRBJ1-5 | TRBD1 | NA | TRBV27 | CASSRTGGVLNNQPQHF | TGTGCCAGCAGCAGGACAGGGGGTGTACTAAACAATCAGCCCCAGCATTTT
TRBJ2-3 | NA | NA | TRBV6-4 | CASSKSGMTDTQYF | TGTGCCAGCAGTAAATCAGGGATGACAGATACGCAGTATTTT
TRBJ1-2 | NA | NA | TRBV19 | CASRPSGSDGYTF | TGTGCCAGTAGACCCTCGGGGTCGGATGGCTACACCTTC
TRBJ2-2 | TRBD1 | NA | TRBV6-5 | CASRTGDNTGELFF | TGTGCCAGCAGGACAGGGGACAACACCGGGGAGCTGTTTTTT
TRBJ1-5 | TRBD1 | NA | TRBV5-6 | CASSLSQGVGNQPQHF | TGTGCCAGCAGCTTGTCCCAGGGGGTAGGCAATCAGCCCCAGCATTTT
TRBJ2-7 | TRBD2 | NA | TRBV7-2 | CASKPGGSSYEQYF | TGTGCCAGCAAACCGGGGGGGAGCTCCTACGAGCAGTACTTC
TRBJ1-4 | NA | NA | TRBV19 | CASSAIGSTNEKLFF | TGTGCCAGTAGTGCAATTGGCTCAACTAATGAAAAACTGTTTTTT
TRBJ2-2 | TRBD2 | NA | TRBV5-6 | CASRAGGNTGELFF | TGTGCCAGCAGAGCGGGGGGAAACACCGGGGAGCTGTTTTTT
TRBJ1-1 | NA | NA | TRBV11-2 | CASSLRGRVLSEAFF | TGTGCCAGCAGCTTGCGGGGGCGCGTTTTATCTGAAGCTTTCTTT
TRBJ1-1 | NA | NA | TRBV29-1 | CSVGGGLNTEAFF | TGCAGCGTTGGTGGGGGGTTGAACACTGAAGCTTTCTTT
TRBJ2-7 | TRBD2 | NA | TRBV5-1 | CASSLNPGGGSSYEQYF | TGCGCCAGCAGCTTGAATCCGGGCGGGGGGTCCTCCTACGAGCAGTACTTC
TRBJ2-1 | NA | NA | TRBV12-3/TRBV12-4 | CASSSGRDNEQFF | TGTGCCAGCAGTTCCGGGAGAGACAATGAGCAGTTCTTC
TRBJ2-2 | TRBD2 | NA | TRBV7-9 | CASSLSGLAVNTGELFF | TGTGCCAGCAGCTTAAGTGGACTAGCGGTAAACACCGGGGAGCTGTTTTTT
TRBJ2-3 | NA | NA | TRBV10-3 | CAISESTRRTDTQYF | TGTGCCATCAGTGAGTCGACTAGGCGTACAGATACGCAGTATTTT
TRBJ1-1 | TRBD1 | NA | TRBV29-1 | CSVPGQAGTEAFF | TGCAGCGTGCCCGGACAGGCGGGCACTGAAGCTTTCTTT
TRBJ1-2 | NA | NA | TRBV24-1 | CATSDGGTYGYTF | TGTGCCACCAGTGATGGAGGGACCTATGGCTACACCTTC
TRBJ1-1 | NA | NA | TRBV5-8 | CASSFRENTEAFF | TGTGCCAGCAGCTTCCGGGAGAACACTGAAGCTTTCTTT
TRBJ2-3 | TRBD2 | few | TRBV19 | CASRISGDTQYF | TGTGCCAGTAGGATTAGCGGGGATACGCAGTATTTT
TRBJ2-1 | NA | NA | TRBV12-1 | CASSIKGEWNEQFF | TGTGCCAGCAGCATAAAAGGGGAATGGAATGAGCAGTTCTTC
TRBJ2-6 | NA | NA | TRBV5-4 | CASSLPGIGANVLTF | TGTGCCAGCAGCTTGCCAGGGATTGGGGCCAACGTCCTGACTTTC
TRBJ2-2 | NA | NA | TRBV7-2 | CASSQPLGQGTGELFF | TGTGCCAGCAGCCAACCCCTGGGCCAGGGCACCGGGGAGCTGTTTTTT
TRBJ1-6 | NA | NA | TRBV28 | CASSPGQTVASPLHF | TGTGCCAGCAGTCCAGGTCAGACGGTCGCTTCACCCCTCCACTTT
TRBJ1-4 | TRBD1 | NA | TRBV7-9 | CASSFRSHRGNEKLFF | TGTGCCAGCAGCTTCCGATCTCACAGGGGGAATGAAAAACTGTTTTTT
TRBJ1-2 | NA | NA | TRBV6-1 | CASSEVGGGYTF | TGTGCCAGCAGTGAAGTCGGCGGTGGCTACACCTTC
TRBJ2-7 | TRBD2 | NA | TRBV7-9 | CASSFSGGALYEQYF | TGTGCCAGCAGCTTTAGCGGGGGGGCTTTATACGAGCAGTACTTC
TRBJ2-6 | NA | NA | TRBV11-2 | CASSLEAGGANVLTF | TGTGCCAGCAGCTTAGAAGCGGGTGGGGCCAACGTCCTGACTTTC
TRBJ2-2 | NA | NA | TRBV19 | CASSLEGGANTGELFF | TGTGCCAGTAGTCTGGAGGGGGGGGCCAACACCGGGGAGCTGTTTTTT
TRBJ2-7 | TRBD1 | NA | TRBV5-6 | CASSRAYRGPEQYF | TGTGCCAGCAGCCGGGCCTACAGGGGGCCCGAGCAGTACTTC
TRBJ1-4 | NA | NA | TRBV18 | CASSPRQETNEKLFF | TGTGCCAGCTCACCACGACAGGAGACTAATGAAAAACTGTTTTTT
TRBJ2-7 | TRBD1 | few | TRBV15 | CATSMPGQGAYEQYF | TGTGCCACCAGCATGCCGGGACAGGGGGCCTACGAGCAGTACTTC